The 17 T cell receptor beta chains presented below share a single source sample, sequenced in a study of ipilimumab plus nivolumab after autologous stem cell transplantation. Profiling relied on immunoSEQ multiplex PCR, and the TCRdb table lists in-frame clones only, not all of them. Among around 23,000 clones listed, 70% to 85% were seen once. The sequencing here drew on PBMCs, taken in a trial of ipilimumab plus nivolumab as post-transplant consolidation. The receptors stem from a male donor with diffuse large B-cell lymphoma.

This rearrangement joins TRBV5-1 to TRBJ2-1, with 7 bases aligning to TRBD2. Germline trimming cut 1 base from V and 5 bases from J; bases unmatched to any gene: 6. CDR1 SGHRS and CDR2 YFSETQ come from the germline V gene. This CDR3 spans 15 amino acids. The CDR3 region has the DNA TGCGCCAGCAGCTTGCCGCGGGGGACCGACAATGAGCAGTTCTTC. Protein product: CASSLPRGTDNEQFF.

The rearrangement links TRBV28 to TRBJ2-7; 10 positions agree with TRBD2. This CDR3 is built from 13 residues. The V segment lost 8 bases and the J segment 3 bases; nucleotides outside the gene matches: 4. From germline, CDR1 is MDHEN and CDR2 SYDVKM. CDR3 DNA sequence: TGTGCCAGCCTCGGGACTAGCGTCTACGAGCAGTACTTC. Protein sequence: CASLGTSVYEQYF. The full variable domain, rest sourced from reference TRBV28 and TRBJ2-7, is DVKVTQSSRYLVKRTGEKVFLECVQDMDHENMFWYRQDPGLGLRLIYFSYDVKMKEKGDIPEGYSVSREKKERFSLILESASTNQTSMYLCASLGTSVYEQYFGPGTRLTVT.

This rearrangement joins TRBV4-1 to TRBJ2-5; D unresolved. The V gene lost 4 bases and the J gene lost 6 bases, with 12 bases spanning the gap. The CDR3 runs to 13 residues. In germline, CDR1 is MGHRA, CDR2 YSYEKL. Written as DNA, the CDR3 is TGCGCCAGCAGCCTACTCTGGTCAAAGACCCAGTACTTC. As protein: CASSLLWSKTQYF.

A few counts support this clone. This chain links TRBV2 with TRBJ1-5, with a weak D call TRBD1 (6 bases). Germline V gene lookup returns CDR1 SNHLY and CDR2 FYNNEI. This CDR3 has 14 amino acids. V lost 4 bases to trimming and J lost 9 bases, with 16 bases between them. The CDR3 nucleotides read TGTGCCAGCAGTGGGGGGGCGAGGGAAGCGCCCCAGCATTTT. As protein: CASSGGAREAPQHF.

The chain combines TRBV5-5 with TRBJ2-5; 10 nucleotides agree with TRBD2. The germline V gene has CDR1 SGHKS and CDR2 YYEKEE (reference sequence). This CDR3 spans 16 amino acids. V dropped 8 bases and J dropped 4; count of bases not matched to a gene: 14. The CDR3 sequence is CARGSSIAGGGETQYF. Here the CDR3 DNA reads TGTGCCAGGGGCTCCAGTATAGCGGGAGGTGGAGAGACCCAGTACTTC.

The chain recombines TRBV29-1 with TRBJ2-5, with a tentative D call TRBD1 (5 bases). Germline CDR1 SQVTM, CDR2 ANQGSEA. This CDR3 is built from 13 residues. The V gene lost 3 bases and the J gene lost 2 bases, with 10 bases spanning the gap. DNA for the CDR3: TGCAGCGTTGAGGTAGGGGCGCAAGAGACCCAGTACTTC. As protein: CSVEVGAQETQYF.

The chain recombines TRBV30 with TRBJ2-7; D uncertain. Trimming removed 1 base from V and 2 bases from J, with 12 bases in between. Per germline, CDR1 GTSNPN and CDR2 SVGIG (reference sequence). CDR3 size: 14 residues. CDR3 DNA sequence: TGTGCCTGGAGTGGCCGGGCCCTACCCTACGAGCAGTACTTC. As protein: CAWSGRALPYEQYF. The complete variable domain, with remaining parts taken from reference TRBV30 and TRBJ2-7, reads SQTIHQWPATLVQPVGSPLSLECTVEGTSNPNLYWYRQAAGRGLQLLFYSVGIGQISSEVPQNLSASRPQDRQFILSSKKLLLSDSGFYLCAWSGRALPYEQYFGPGTRLTVT.

V usage is TRBV7-3 and J usage is TRBJ1-2; no firm D call. V was trimmed by 0 bases and J by 4 bases, leaving 12 bases between them. The germline CDR1 and CDR2 sequences are SGHTA and FQGTGA. The CDR3 extends over 15 amino acids. For the CDR3, the DNA is TGTGCCAGCAGCTTAACGACCAGCACAGTCTATGGCTACACCTTC. Translation gives CASSLTTSTVYGYTF.

This clone appeared a single time. V usage is TRBV7-6 and J usage is TRBJ2-5; TRBD2 matches 7 bases. Trimming cost V 8 bases and J 1 base; bases outside gene matches: 7. The germline CDR1 and CDR2 sequences are SGHVS and FNYEAQ. The CDR3 has 14 residues. The CDR3 DNA follows: TGTGCCAGCGGGGGAGGGGCTAGCCAAGAGACCCAGTACTTC. It specifies CASGGGASQETQYF. Variable domain in full (rest from reference TRBV7-6 and TRBJ2-5): GAGVSQSPRYKVTKRGQDVALRCDPISGHVSLYWYRQALGQGPEFLTYFNYEAQQDKSGLPNDRFSAERPEGSISTLTIQRTEQRDSAMYRCASGGGASQETQYFGPGTRLLVL.

In its sample, this clone ranks as medium-sized. The rearrangement links TRBV4-2 to TRBJ2-3; 8 positions agree with TRBD1. Germline CDR1 and CDR2: LGHNA and YNFKEQ. The CDR3 runs to 15 residues. V lost 5 bases, J lost 4 bases, and 8 bases stayed unmatched. CDR3 amino acids: CASSETGQGPDTQYF. The DNA for the CDR3 is TGTGCCAGCAGCGAAACTGGACAGGGTCCAGATACGCAGTATTTT.

The CDR3 loop is CASVGVTANYGYTF. The DNA of the CDR3 is TGTGCCAGTGTCGGCGTTACAGCTAACTATGGCTACACCTTC. This chain joins TRBV19 and TRBJ1-2, with D unclear. The CDR3 has 14 residues. From germline, CDR1 is LNHDA and CDR2 SQIVND (reference sequence). Trimming stripped 8 bases from V and 0 bases from J, with 13 bases between.

The V gene is TRBV19, the J gene TRBJ1-1; tentatively, D is TRBD1 (6 bases). Germline lookup yields CDR1 LNHDA and CDR2 SQIVND (reference sequence). Trimming left V 3 bases short and J 4 bases short, with 12 bases between. The CDR3 is 14 amino acids. The CDR3 protein is CASSIGQGSTEAFF. CDR3 DNA sequence: TGTGCCAGTAGTATTGGGCAGGGGTCCACTGAAGCTTTCTTT.

CDR3 loop: CASSLRAGATYEQYF. CDR3 DNA sequence: TGTGCCAGCAGCTTAAGAGCGGGGGCAACCTACGAGCAGTACTTC. The chain has TRBV7-3 and TRBJ2-7, with 8 bases lining up with TRBD2. Germline CDR1 is SGHTA and CDR2 is FQGTGA. This CDR3 comprises 15 residues. The V segment lost 1 base and the J segment 2 bases; nucleotides outside the gene matches: 4.

This clone has just one count. The genes are TRBV6-6 and TRBJ2-1, with D perhaps given as TRBD1 or TRBD2 (7 bases each). The CDR3 contains 14 residues. V was cut by 8 bases and J by 8 bases, with 19 bases left in between. Per germline, CDR1 MNHNY and CDR2 SVGAGI (reference sequence). Written as DNA, the CDR3 is TGTGCCAGCGGGAGGGGGCGTCGGGGAGATGAGCAGTTCTTC. Translating gives CASGRGRRGDEQFF.

The chain carries TRBV6-4 and TRBJ2-7; D is ambiguous. V dropped 7 bases and J dropped 3 bases, with 10 bases sitting between them. CDR1 MRHNA and CDR2 SNTAGT come from the germline V gene. This CDR3 spans 12 amino acids. This CDR3 is CASNRAHYEQYF. The CDR3 DNA reads as TGTGCCAGCAACCGTGCCCACTACGAGCAGTACTTC.

By share of the sample, this clone is large. The chain links TRBV2 to TRBJ2-2; D may be TRBD1 (6 bases). This CDR3 is 17 amino acids long. Trimming removed 7 bases from V and 2 bases from J, with 20 bases in between. Germline V gene sequence: CDR1 SNHLY, CDR2 FYNNEI. CDR3 region: CASTWASGTPNTGELFF. The CDR3 region has the DNA TGTGCCAGCACCTGGGCCTCGGGGACACCTAACACCGGGGAGCTGTTTTTT.

This clone has only a few counts. This specimen includes other DNA sequences encoding the same CDR3. The chain combines TRBV7-3 with TRBJ2-5, with 7 bases matching TRBD2. Germline assignment: CDR1 SGHTA and CDR2 FQGTGA. Trimming took 6 bases from V and 4 from J; bases not matched to a gene: 8. This CDR3 has 14 residues. DNA for the CDR3: TGTGCCAGCAGTCCTAGCGGCGCGGGAGAGACCCAGTACTTC. Its translation: CASSPSGAGETQYF.